This T cell receptor (beta chain) was retrieved from a study of shared clonotypes between healthy human individuals. Overall study context: Participating donors consisted of a couple of women and a few men aged 18 to 49. CD4 naive and memory got three plates each, CD8 naive two, CD8 memory one.

Germline assignment: CDR1 KGHSH and CDR2 LQKENI. The CDR3 length is 16 residues. V was pared by 4 bases and J by 3 bases, with 5 bases of the junction left unmatched. Clones were read by immunoSEQ multiplex PCR, and TCRdb kept only the in-frame ones, dropping some. The sample records about 680,000 clones, 72% being singletons. This sequence was found in a young woman in good health. This chain uses TRBV18 with TRBJ2-5; 13 positions agree with TRBD2. The sample consisted of memory CD4+ T cells sorted from blood. The subset denotes: CD45RA-negative fraction. The DNA of the CDR3 is TGTGCCAGCTCACAATCCGGGACTAGCGGGAAAGAGACCCAGTACTTC. It yields the protein CASSQSGTSGKETQYF.